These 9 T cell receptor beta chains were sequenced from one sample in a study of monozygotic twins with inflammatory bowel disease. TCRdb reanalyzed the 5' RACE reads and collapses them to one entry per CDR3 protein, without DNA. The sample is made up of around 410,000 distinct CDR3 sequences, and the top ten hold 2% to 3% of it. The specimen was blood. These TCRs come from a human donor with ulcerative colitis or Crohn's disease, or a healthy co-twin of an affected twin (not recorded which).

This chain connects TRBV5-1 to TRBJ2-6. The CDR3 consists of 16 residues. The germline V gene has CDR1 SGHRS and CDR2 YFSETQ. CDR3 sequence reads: CASSLELGTGANVLTF.

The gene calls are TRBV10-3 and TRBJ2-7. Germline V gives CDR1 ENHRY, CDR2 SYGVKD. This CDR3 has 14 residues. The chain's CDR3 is CAISETVGGYEQYF.

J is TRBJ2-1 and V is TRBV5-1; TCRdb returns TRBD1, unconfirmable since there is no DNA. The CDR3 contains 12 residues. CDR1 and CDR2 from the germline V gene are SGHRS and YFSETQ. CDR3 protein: CASSLLGDEQFF.

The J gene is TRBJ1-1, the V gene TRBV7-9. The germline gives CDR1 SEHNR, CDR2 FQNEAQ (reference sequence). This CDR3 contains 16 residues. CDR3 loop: CASNLAGNIRGTEAFF.

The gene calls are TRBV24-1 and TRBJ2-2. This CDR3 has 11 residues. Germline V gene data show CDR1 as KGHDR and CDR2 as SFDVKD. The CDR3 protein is CATSETGSLFF.

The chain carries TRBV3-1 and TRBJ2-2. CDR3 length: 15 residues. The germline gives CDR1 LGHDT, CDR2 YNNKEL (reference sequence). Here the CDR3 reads CASPKCAGNTGELFF.

This CDR3 is CASSRDRGPNYGYTF. The chain uses TRBV7-2 and TRBJ1-2; there is no DNA to check the TCRdb D call of TRBD1. Germline assignment: CDR1 SGHTA and CDR2 FQGNSA. The CDR3 is 15 residues long.

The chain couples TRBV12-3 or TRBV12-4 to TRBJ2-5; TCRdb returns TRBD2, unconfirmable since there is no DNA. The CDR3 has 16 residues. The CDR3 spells CASSLAPGLRQETQYF.

CDR3 in amino acids: CASSLPPGLGDNEQFF. This chain uses TRBV5-1 with TRBJ2-1; TCRdb outputs TRBD2, but without DNA this stays unchecked. Germline CDR1 is SGHRS and CDR2 is YFSETQ. CDR3 length equals 16 residues.